This T cell receptor (beta chain) was sequenced in a study of T cell changes during pregnancy in multiple sclerosis. Measured with immunoSEQ multiplex PCR; TCRdb has only the in-frame clones, and not every one. Seen here are under 70,000 clones, about 90% observed once, and the top ten hold about 7%. The CDR3 contains 15 residues. Unmatched junction bases numbered 8, after V lost 6 bases and J lost 4 bases. The sequences come from peripheral blood, collected in the third trimester of pregnancy. The source of this sequence is a female donor in good health, enrolled as a control in a pregnancy study. This rearrangement joins TRBV23-1 to TRBJ1-2; 10 positions agree with TRBD1. TRBV23-1 is designated an ORF whose function remains uncertain. For the CDR3, the DNA is TGCGCCAGCAGCGCCGGGACAGGGGAACTCTATGGCTACACCTTC. This gives the protein CASSAGTGELYGYTF.